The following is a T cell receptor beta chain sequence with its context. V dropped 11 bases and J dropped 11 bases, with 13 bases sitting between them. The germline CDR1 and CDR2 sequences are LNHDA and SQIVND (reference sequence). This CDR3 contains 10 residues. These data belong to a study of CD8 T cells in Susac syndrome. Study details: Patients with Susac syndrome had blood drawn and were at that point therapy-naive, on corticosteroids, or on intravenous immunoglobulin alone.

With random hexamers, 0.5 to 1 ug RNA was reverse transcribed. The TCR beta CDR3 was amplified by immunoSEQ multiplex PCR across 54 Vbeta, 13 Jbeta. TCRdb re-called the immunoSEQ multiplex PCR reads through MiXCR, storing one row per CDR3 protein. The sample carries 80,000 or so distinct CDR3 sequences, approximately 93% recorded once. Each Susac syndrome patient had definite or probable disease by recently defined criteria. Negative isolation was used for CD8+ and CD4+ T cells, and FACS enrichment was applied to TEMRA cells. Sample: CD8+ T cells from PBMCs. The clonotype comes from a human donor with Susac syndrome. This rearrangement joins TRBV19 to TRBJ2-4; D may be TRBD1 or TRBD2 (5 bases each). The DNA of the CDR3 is TGTGCCTCTGGGGGTATTCTTCAGTACTTC. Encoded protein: CASGGILQYF.